This T cell receptor beta chain emerged from a study of shared clonotypes between healthy human individuals. For the study at large: Used for every donor were three CD4 naive, three CD4 memory, two CD8 naive and one CD8 memory plate.

Germline CDR1 SGHRS, CDR2 YFSETQ. Germline trimming cut 2 bases from V and 2 bases from J; bases unmatched to any gene: 5. This CDR3 is 15 amino acids long. Donors were healthy HIV-negative adults without recently reported acute infections or vaccinations. An assay was performed, and its level was deep. The authors loaded 150 to 250 ng DNA, 30,000 to 35,000 T cell genomes, into sorted-subset replicate PCRs. Here immunoSEQ multiplex PCR was the method, and the copy in TCRdb shows in-frame clones only, minus some. The table includes a few million clones, 90% to 95% detected once. The receptor was derived from a man between 18 and 29 years old in good health. The V and J genes are TRBV5-1 and TRBJ2-7; 9 positions match TRBD1. Input material: naive CD4+ T cells sorted from blood. Specified subset: CD45RA+ positively selected. The chain's CDR3 is CASSLRTGDAYEQYF. CDR3 bases: TGCGCCAGCAGCTTACGGACAGGGGACGCCTACGAGCAGTACTTC.